This is a list of T cell receptor beta chains from one sample in a study of T cells in Graves' hyperthyroidism and ophthalmopathy. TCRdb re-analysed the multiplex PCR reads in MiXCR, keeping a single row per CDR3 protein. The sample lists over 120,000 distinct CDR3 sequences, about 20% occurring once. The sequenced sample consisted of blood. Receptors were obtained from a woman between 50 and 59 years old with Graves' hyperthyroidism that later progressed to Graves' ophthalmopathy. Each CDR3 is given with its conserved first and last residue. The D gene is left open where the match is weak. Some rows mark clone size as missing; the rest say once, few, many or name a class of expanded clone.

d_gene: NA; abundance: NA; j_gene: TRBJ2-5; v_gene: TRBV2; CDR3aa: CASSERSVGLGVLETQYF; CDR3nt: TGTGCCAGCAGTGAAAGGAGTGTGGGACTGGGGGTTTTGGAGACCCAGTACTTC
d_gene: TRBD2; abundance: NA; j_gene: TRBJ2-2; v_gene: TRBV11-3; CDR3aa: CASSQTSGYNTGELFF; CDR3nt: TGTGCCAGCAGCCAAACTAGCGGGTATAACACCGGGGAGCTGTTTTTT
d_gene: TRBD1; abundance: NA; j_gene: TRBJ1-6; v_gene: TRBV10-2; CDR3aa: CASRGTGDSPLHF; CDR3nt: TGCGCCAGCAGGGGGACAGGGGACTCACCCCTCCACTTT
d_gene: NA; abundance: many; j_gene: TRBJ2-3; v_gene: TRBV29-1; CDR3aa: CSVEGRTDTQYF; CDR3nt: TGCAGCGTTGAGGGCAGGACAGATACGCAGTATTTT
d_gene: NA; abundance: many; j_gene: TRBJ1-2; v_gene: TRBV29-1; CDR3aa: CSVEVPTNYGYTF; CDR3nt: TGCAGCGTTGAGGTACCTACAAACTATGGCTACACCTTC
d_gene: TRBD2; abundance: many; j_gene: TRBJ2-1; v_gene: TRBV14; CDR3aa: CASSHRLAGSYNEQFF; CDR3nt: TGTGCCAGCAGCCACAGGCTAGCGGGCTCCTACAATGAGCAGTTCTTC
d_gene: NA; abundance: NA; j_gene: TRBJ2-4; v_gene: TRBV3-1; CDR3aa: CASSQGASRLGNIQYF; CDR3nt: TGTGCCAGCAGCCAAGGAGCTAGCCGGCTTGGGAACATTCAGTACTTC
d_gene: NA; abundance: many; j_gene: TRBJ2-3; v_gene: TRBV6-1; CDR3aa: CASSEAGYGGTDTQYF; CDR3nt: TGTGCCAGCAGTGAAGCAGGGTATGGGGGCACAGATACGCAGTATTTT
d_gene: TRBD1; abundance: many; j_gene: TRBJ2-1; v_gene: TRBV5-5; CDR3aa: CASSWTGAYEQFF; CDR3nt: TGTGCCAGCAGCTGGACAGGGGCGTATGAGCAGTTCTTC
d_gene: NA; abundance: once; j_gene: TRBJ2-7; v_gene: TRBV9; CDR3aa: CASSVGLGTNYEQYF; CDR3nt: TGTGCCAGCAGCGTAGGGCTGGGGACCAATTACGAGCAGTACTTC
d_gene: TRBD1; abundance: many; j_gene: TRBJ2-7; v_gene: TRBV18; CDR3aa: CASSPPGTGTYEQYF; CDR3nt: TGTGCCAGCTCACCTCCCGGGACAGGAACCTACGAGCAGTACTTC
d_gene: TRBD1; abundance: NA; j_gene: TRBJ2-1; v_gene: TRBV11-3; CDR3aa: CASSPGQGLEQFF; CDR3nt: TGTGCCAGCAGCCCCGGACAGGGGCTAGAGCAGTTCTTC
d_gene: NA; abundance: many; j_gene: TRBJ2-1; v_gene: TRBV2; CDR3aa: CASRTGGNEQFF; CDR3nt: TGTGCCAGCAGAACTGGGGGGAATGAGCAGTTCTTC
d_gene: NA; abundance: many; j_gene: TRBJ1-1; v_gene: TRBV11-2; CDR3aa: CASSLDIYTEAFF; CDR3nt: TGTGCCAGCAGCTTGGACATATACACTGAAGCTTTCTTT
d_gene: TRBD1; abundance: few; j_gene: TRBJ2-7; v_gene: TRBV10-2; CDR3aa: CANRQGYEQYF; CDR3nt: TGCGCCAACAGACAGGGGTACGAGCAGTACTTC
d_gene: NA; abundance: many; j_gene: TRBJ1-5; v_gene: TRBV6-2/TRBV6-3; CDR3aa: CASSYAGKQPQHF; CDR3nt: TGTGCCAGCAGTTACGCAGGGAAACAGCCCCAGCATTTT
d_gene: TRBD2; abundance: NA; j_gene: TRBJ2-4; v_gene: TRBV19; CDR3aa: CASSIDPGGLNIQYF; CDR3nt: TGTGCCAGTAGTATTGACCCGGGGGGACTAAACATTCAGTACTTC
d_gene: TRBD1; abundance: NA; j_gene: TRBJ2-3; v_gene: TRBV6-2/TRBV6-3; CDR3aa: CASTTGGRTDTQYF; CDR3nt: TGTGCCAGCACCACAGGGGGTCGCACAGATACGCAGTATTTT
d_gene: TRBD1; abundance: NA; j_gene: TRBJ1-6; v_gene: TRBV27; CDR3aa: CASSPLDRDNSPLHF; CDR3nt: TGTGCCAGCAGTCCCCTGGACAGGGATAATTCACCCCTCCACTTT
d_gene: NA; abundance: many; j_gene: TRBJ1-5; v_gene: TRBV18; CDR3aa: CASSPGGWDQPQHF; CDR3nt: TGTGCCAGCTCACCAGGGGGATGGGATCAGCCCCAGCATTTT
d_gene: NA; abundance: NA; j_gene: TRBJ2-7; v_gene: TRBV5-1; CDR3aa: CASSLVGGATSYEQYF; CDR3nt: TGCGCCAGCAGCTTGGTAGGGGGAGCTACCTCCTACGAGCAGTACTTC
d_gene: TRBD2; abundance: few; j_gene: TRBJ2-3; v_gene: TRBV5-1; CDR3aa: CASRGGASGSSDTQYF; CDR3nt: TGCGCCAGCAGGGGAGGTGCTAGCGGGAGCTCAGATACGCAGTATTTT
d_gene: NA; abundance: few; j_gene: TRBJ2-7; v_gene: TRBV19; CDR3aa: CASSIDSGGFEQYF; CDR3nt: TGTGCCAGTAGTATAGATAGCGGAGGTTTCGAGCAGTACTTC
d_gene: TRBD2; abundance: NA; j_gene: TRBJ2-1; v_gene: TRBV9; CDR3aa: CASSVAGGGYNEQFF; CDR3nt: TGTGCCAGCAGCGTTGCCGGCGGGGGATACAATGAGCAGTTCTTC
d_gene: NA; abundance: NA; j_gene: TRBJ1-1; v_gene: TRBV3-1; CDR3aa: CASSQLREYAEAFF; CDR3nt: TGTGCCAGCAGCCAATTGAGGGAATACGCTGAAGCTTTCTTT
d_gene: NA; abundance: few; j_gene: TRBJ2-7; v_gene: TRBV6-1; CDR3aa: CASSEKIVDRWKFYEQYF; CDR3nt: TGTGCCAGCAGTGAAAAGATTGTTGACAGATGGAAATTCTACGAGCAGTACTTC
d_gene: NA; abundance: NA; j_gene: TRBJ2-7; v_gene: TRBV19; CDR3aa: CASSMGQGAHEQYF; CDR3nt: TGTGCCAGTAGTATGGGGCAGGGAGCGCACGAGCAGTACTTC
d_gene: NA; abundance: NA; j_gene: TRBJ1-1; v_gene: TRBV4-1; CDR3aa: CASSRMGSGANTEAFF; CDR3nt: TGCGCCAGCAGCCGAATGGGGTCAGGGGCGAACACCGAAGCTTTCTTT
d_gene: NA; abundance: many; j_gene: TRBJ2-7; v_gene: TRBV18; CDR3aa: CASSMAPRYEQYF; CDR3nt: TGTGCCAGCTCAATGGCGCCCCGCTACGAGCAGTACTTC
d_gene: NA; abundance: NA; j_gene: TRBJ1-1; v_gene: TRBV30; CDR3aa: CAWRYWENTEAFF; CDR3nt: TGTGCCTGGAGATACTGGGAGAACACTGAAGCTTTCTTT
d_gene: NA; abundance: few; j_gene: TRBJ2-5; v_gene: TRBV20-1; CDR3aa: CSAEQQETQYF; CDR3nt: TGCAGTGCCGAACAGCAAGAGACCCAGTACTTC
d_gene: TRBD2; abundance: many; j_gene: TRBJ2-5; v_gene: TRBV20-1; CDR3aa: CSARTSGAGETQYF; CDR3nt: TGCAGTGCCCGGACTAGCGGCGCGGGGGAGACCCAGTACTTC
d_gene: NA; abundance: NA; j_gene: TRBJ2-1; v_gene: TRBV19; CDR3aa: CASKKDSGPWNEQFF; CDR3nt: TGTGCCAGCAAAAAGGACAGTGGGCCTTGGAATGAGCAGTTCTTC
d_gene: NA; abundance: many; j_gene: TRBJ2-5; v_gene: TRBV20-1; CDR3aa: CSARDYVQETQYF; CDR3nt: TGCAGTGCTAGAGACTACGTACAAGAGACCCAGTACTTC
d_gene: TRBD1; abundance: many; j_gene: TRBJ2-1; v_gene: TRBV7-2; CDR3aa: CASSRQGLEHEQFF; CDR3nt: TGTGCCAGCAGCCGACAGGGATTAGAGCATGAGCAGTTCTTC
d_gene: NA; abundance: few; j_gene: TRBJ1-1; v_gene: TRBV6-1; CDR3aa: CASSENPGRIRPEAFF; CDR3nt: TGTGCCAGCAGTGAAAATCCGGGCAGGATCCGCCCTGAAGCTTTCTTT
d_gene: TRBD1; abundance: many; j_gene: TRBJ2-7; v_gene: TRBV15; CDR3aa: CATSSDRGPYEQYF; CDR3nt: TGTGCCACCAGCAGTGACAGGGGCCCCTACGAGCAGTACTTC
d_gene: TRBD1; abundance: many; j_gene: TRBJ2-6; v_gene: TRBV20-1; CDR3aa: CSASGTGIAGANVLTF; CDR3nt: TGCAGTGCTAGTGGGACAGGGATTGCTGGGGCCAACGTCCTGACTTTC
d_gene: NA; abundance: many; j_gene: TRBJ1-6; v_gene: TRBV27; CDR3aa: CASSPGTGGNSPLHF; CDR3nt: TGTGCCAGCAGTCCCGGGACGGGGGGAAATTCACCCCTCCACTTT
d_gene: NA; abundance: few; j_gene: TRBJ1-3; v_gene: TRBV5-1; CDR3aa: CASSLVGSGGAGNTIYF; CDR3nt: TGCGCCAGCAGCTTGGTCGGTTCGGGCGGGGCTGGAAACACCATATATTTT
d_gene: TRBD2; abundance: NA; j_gene: TRBJ2-7; v_gene: TRBV28; CDR3aa: CASSFLAVTYEQYF; CDR3nt: TGTGCCAGCAGTTTTCTAGCGGTTACCTACGAGCAGTACTTC